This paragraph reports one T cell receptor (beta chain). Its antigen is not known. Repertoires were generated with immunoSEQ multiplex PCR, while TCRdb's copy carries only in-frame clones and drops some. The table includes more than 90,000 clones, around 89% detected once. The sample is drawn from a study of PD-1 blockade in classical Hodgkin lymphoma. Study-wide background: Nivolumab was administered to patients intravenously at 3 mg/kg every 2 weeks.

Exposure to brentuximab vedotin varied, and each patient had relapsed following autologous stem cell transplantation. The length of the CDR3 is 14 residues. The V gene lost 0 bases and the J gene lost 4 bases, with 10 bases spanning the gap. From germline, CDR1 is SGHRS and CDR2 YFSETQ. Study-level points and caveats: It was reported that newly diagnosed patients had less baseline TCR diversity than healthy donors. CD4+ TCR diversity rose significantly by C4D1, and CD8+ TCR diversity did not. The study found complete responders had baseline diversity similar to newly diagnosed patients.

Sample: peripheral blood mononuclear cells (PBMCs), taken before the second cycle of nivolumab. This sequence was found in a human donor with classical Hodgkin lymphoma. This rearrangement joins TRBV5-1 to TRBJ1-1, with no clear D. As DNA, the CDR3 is TGCGCCAGCAGCTTGGACCTGGGAGGCACTGAAGCTTTCTTT. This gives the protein CASSLDLGGTEAFF.